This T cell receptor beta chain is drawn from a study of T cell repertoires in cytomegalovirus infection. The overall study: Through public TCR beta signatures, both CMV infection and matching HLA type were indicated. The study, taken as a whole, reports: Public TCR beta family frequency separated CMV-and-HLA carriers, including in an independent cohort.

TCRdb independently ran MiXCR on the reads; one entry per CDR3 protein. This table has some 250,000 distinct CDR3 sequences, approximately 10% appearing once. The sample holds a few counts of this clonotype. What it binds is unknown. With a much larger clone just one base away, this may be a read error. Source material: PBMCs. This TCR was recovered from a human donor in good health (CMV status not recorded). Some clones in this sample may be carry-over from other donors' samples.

In DNA form, the CDR3 reads TGTGCCAGCAGCCAACAGGGGGCTGGTAATTCACCCCTCCACTTT. Translated: CASSQQGAGNSPLHF. The chain employs TRBV6-6 and TRBJ1-6, with TRBD1 identical over 9 bases. CDR1 and CDR2 from the germline V gene are MNHNY and SVGAGI (reference sequence). V lost 6 bases, J lost 6 bases, and 6 bases stayed unmatched. CDR3 length: 15 residues.